The 5 T cell receptor beta chains in this list originate from one sample, sequenced in a study of T cell repertoires in cytomegalovirus infection. TCRdb reprocessed the reads with MiXCR, giving one entry per CDR3 protein. Of fewer than 1,000,000 distinct CDR3 sequences in the sample, approximately 31% were seen once. Which antigens these TCRs recognize remains unknown. The sample was cultured CD8+ T cells from PBMCs, taken from culture after CMV antigen stimulation. Receptors originate from a human donor in good health (CMV status not recorded). Some clones in this sample may be carry-over from other donors' samples.

To note about this clonotype: A much larger clone differs by one base, so this may be a read error. The rearrangement links TRBV6-1 to TRBJ1-1; no clear D gene. The CDR3 totals 15 residues. V was shortened by 1 base and J by 0 bases, with 9 bases between the two germline ends. Germline assignment: CDR1 MNHNS and CDR2 SASEGT. Here the CDR3 DNA reads TGTGCCAGCAGTGAAGGTTGGTGGTTGAACACTGAAGCTTTCTTT. Translated, it gives CASSEGWWLNTEAFF.

This clonotype was observed a handful of times. For the CDR3, the DNA is TGTGCCAGCAGGGGGATAAAAAACATTCAGTACTTC. Translation gives CASRGIKNIQYF. V and J are TRBV7-2 and TRBJ2-4, with no clear D. Germline-derived CDR1 and CDR2 are SGHTA and FQGNSA. Trimming removed 6 bases at V and 4 bases at J, with 7 bases between. The CDR3 is 12 residues long.

The chain joins TRBV4-1 to TRBJ1-1; D unclear. The CDR3 is 15 residues long. CDR1 is MGHRA and CDR2 is YSYEKL in the germline V gene. Trimming took 0 bases from V and 2 from J, leaving 10 bases between them. The DNA for the CDR3 is TGCGCCAGCAGCCAAGATCACGCGGGTAACACTGAAGCTTTCTTT. Protein product: CASSQDHAGNTEAFF.

The CDR3 nucleotides are TGTGCCAGCAGCCTGATAGACGGGAGAACTAATGAAAAACTGTTTTTT. This translates into CASSLIDGRTNEKLFF. The chain recombines TRBV7-9 with TRBJ1-4; D unresolved. CDR3 size: 16 residues. Trimming shortened V by 5 bases and J by 1 base, and 14 bases separated the two germline ends. CDR1 is SEHNR and CDR2 is FQNEAQ in the germline V gene (reference sequence).

This clonotype was counted at least ten times. The chain has TRBV7-6 and TRBJ1-6, with D possibly matching TRBD1 (5 bases). CDR1 SGHVS and CDR2 FNYEAQ come from the germline V gene. Trimming took 4 bases from V and 10 from J, leaving 14 bases between them. The CDR3 extends over 14 amino acids. CDR3 sequence: CASSSGPGGSPLHF. Written as DNA, the CDR3 is TGTGCCAGCAGCTCGGGACCTGGGGGGTCACCCCTCCACTTT.